This T cell receptor beta chain was sequenced in a study of human T cells and chemical hapten exposure. TCRdb processed the RACE reads anew with MiXCR; each CDR3 protein has one entry. Of around 330,000 distinct CDR3 sequences listed, 5% to 6.5% were seen once; the top ten hold about 8.2%. In this sample, this clonotype turned up many times. Time point of the sample: pre-sensitization, week 0. Treatment specified: therapeutic diphenylcyclopropenone sensitization with weekly scalp DPC. The J segment lost 5 bases and the V segment lost 0 bases, leaving 4 bases of the junction unmatched. CDR3 length: 14 amino acids. The germline V gene encodes CDR1 MGHRA and CDR2 YSYEKL.

The sequence was obtained from a woman aged 18-29 years with alopecia areata. Some clones in this sample may be carry-over from other donors' samples. The sample here was whole blood, taken in connection with sensitization to the hapten diphenylcyclopropenone (DPC). This chain connects TRBV4-1 to TRBJ2-7, with 7 bases fitting TRBD2. CDR3: CASSQDGGRDEQYF. The CDR3 DNA sequence: TGCGCCAGCAGCCAAGATGGGGGGAGGGACGAGCAGTACTTC.